The clone carrying this TCR beta chain was found many times. The data stem from a study of early T cells in non-severe SARS-CoV-2 infection. Study at large: Chains were unpaired, as sequencing was done on bulk RNA from unsorted whole blood.

TCRdb re-derived calls from the 5' RACE reads in MiXCR, one entry per CDR3 protein. The profile shows 69,000 or so distinct CDR3 sequences, approximately 13% of them singletons. Trimming cost V 6 bases and J 5 bases, with 14 bases left between them. The CDR3 extends over 14 amino acids. CDR1 is ENHRY and CDR2 is SYGVKD in the germline V gene. Sample: whole blood. This receptor was identified in an adult who was a healthcare worker with PCR-confirmed SARS-CoV-2 infection or an uninfected control (not recorded which). The J gene is TRBJ1-5, the V gene TRBV10-3, with D tentatively TRBD1 (5 bases). Here the CDR3 reads CAIRGSGDYQPQHF. The CDR3 nucleotides read TGTGCCATCAGGGGGAGTGGGGACTATCAGCCCCAGCATTTT.